This T cell receptor beta chain was recovered during a study of response to subunit inactivated influenza vaccine. Study conclusions and caveats: Each seasonal flu vaccination may recruit only limited new T cells, authors suggested.

MiXCR was run by TCRdb on the RT-PCR reads, yielding one entry per CDR3 protein. The sample lists about 580,000 distinct CDR3 sequences; around 13% were seen once. The CDR3 is 14 amino acids. Germline V gene sequence: CDR1 SGHAT, CDR2 FQDESV (reference sequence). The V end was cut by 2 bases, the J end by 3 bases, with 8 bases between. This clonotype has only a few counts. Its antigen remains unknown. The sequence derives from a man in his fifties who received an inactivated influenza vaccine. The sequenced sample was PBMCs from blood, obtained roughly 13 days after vaccination. The chain employs TRBV11-1 and TRBJ2-1; D is unresolved. The CDR3 spells CASSLYPDYNEQFF. CDR3 nucleotide sequence: TGTGCCAGCAGCTTATATCCGGACTACAATGAGCAGTTCTTC.